A selection of T cell receptor beta chains follows, all from one sample in a study of blood T cell repertoires in COVID-19. Sequenced by immunoSEQ multiplex PCR; TCRdb stores in-frame clones only, minus some. The data contain around 160,000 clones, around 84% of them seen just once; the ten biggest clones take up 35% to 40%. The specimen sequenced was peripheral blood. All receptors derive from a human donor in a cohort sampled during active COVID-19. Each CDR3 is given with its conserved first and last residue. The D gene is left open where the match is weak. The size entry is marked missing in some rows and otherwise reads once, few, many or a size class.

j_gene	abundance	d_gene	len	v_gene	CDR3nt	CDR3aa
TRBJ2-3	-	TRBD1	15	TRBV5-1	TGCGCCAGCAGCATCGGACAGGTAGAGGGAGATACGCAGTATTTT	CASSIGQVEGDTQYF
TRBJ1-6	-	TRBD1	15	TRBV7-2	TGTGCCAGCAGCTTAGTTGGGACAGGGAATTCACCCCTCCACTTT	CASSLVGTGNSPLHF
TRBJ2-1	once	-	15	TRBV5-4	TGTGCCAGCAGCTATGAGGGGGGGTCCTACAATGAGCAGTTCTTC	CASSYEGGSYNEQFF
TRBJ1-1	-	-	13	TRBV12-3/TRBV12-4	TGTGCCAGCAGATGGACAGAGAACACTGAAGCTTTCTTT	CASRWTENTEAFF
TRBJ2-5	-	TRBD1	13	TRBV5-4	TGTGCCAGCAGTACAGGGGATCAAGAGACCCAGTACTTC	CASSTGDQETQYF
TRBJ1-5	-	-	13	TRBV5-1	TGCGCCAGCAGCTTGGGAATGGAGCAGCCCCAGCATTTT	CASSLGMEQPQHF
TRBJ2-5	-	TRBD1	14	TRBV5-1	TGCGCCAGCAGTACAGGGGGCGTGAAAGAGACCCAGTACTTC	CASSTGGVKETQYF
TRBJ1-1	-	-	14	TRBV11-2	TGTGCCAGCAGCTTAACTCGGGTGGGCACTGAAGCTTTCTTT	CASSLTRVGTEAFF
TRBJ2-5	-	TRBD2	17	TRBV4-1	TGCGCCAGCAGCCACATGACTAGCGGGGGAGGCCAAGAGACCCAGTACTTC	CASSHMTSGGGQETQYF
TRBJ1-2	-	-	17	TRBV21-1	TGTGCCAGCAGCAAAGAGCAGTGGACCCCGGAGGGCTCTGGCTACACCTTC	CASSKEQWTPEGSGYTF
TRBJ1-4	-	-	13	TRBV12-3/TRBV12-4	TGTGCCAGCCAACAGGGATTAAATGAAAAACTGTTTTTT	CASQQGLNEKLFF
TRBJ1-2	few	TRBD1	13	TRBV5-1	TGCGCCAGCAGGATGGACAGGGGGCAAGGCTACACCTTC	CASRMDRGQGYTF
TRBJ1-2	-	-	11	TRBV2	TGTGCCAGCACGCCCGGCTATGGCTACACCTTC	CASTPGYGYTF
TRBJ1-5	few	-	19	TRBV27	TGTGCCAGCAGTTTTCTGAGAGGATCAGAGTTCCCAGAGGGACAGCCCCAGCATTTT	CASSFLRGSEFPEGQPQHF
TRBJ1-3	-	-	15	TRBV5-1	TGCGCCAGCAGCTCCCTCTCAGGGACTGGAAACACCATATATTTT	CASSSLSGTGNTIYF
TRBJ2-1	-	-	15	TRBV28	TGTGCCAGCAGGACGGGACAAGGCTCCTACAATGAGCAGTTCTTC	CASRTGQGSYNEQFF
TRBJ1-1	-	-	14	TRBV7-3	TGTGCCAGCAGCAGGGGGACGGTGAACACTGAAGCTTTCTTT	CASSRGTVNTEAFF
TRBJ1-6	-	TRBD1	20	TRBV6-1	TGTGCCAGCAGTGAGGCCCCTCATTCCCGAACCGGGACAGGCGTTTCACCCCTCCACTTT	CASSEAPHSRTGTGVSPLHF
TRBJ2-1	-	-	13	TRBV28	TGTGCCACCGCACTCTTTGGGGGGAATGAGCAGTTCTTC	CATALFGGNEQFF
TRBJ2-5	-	-	14	TRBV21-1	TGTGCCAGCATCGACAGGGGTGAGGGGGAGACCCAGTACTTC	CASIDRGEGETQYF
TRBJ2-7	-	-	13	TRBV7-8	TGTGCCAGCAGTATGGATAGGGGTGGCCGACAGTACTTC	CASSMDRGGRQYF
TRBJ1-1	-	TRBD1	17	TRBV7-6	TGTGCCAGCAGCCCCCGGGGACCCGGGACAGGGGCCTCTGAAGCTTTCTTT	CASSPRGPGTGASEAFF
TRBJ1-4	few	-	14	TRBV6-1	TGTGCCAGCAGTGAACAGGGGAAAAAGGAAAAACTGTTTTTT	CASSEQGKKEKLFF
TRBJ1-5	-	-	15	TRBV6-2/TRBV6-3	TGTGCCAGCAGTTATAGGGGGTTGAACAATCAGCCCCAGCATTTT	CASSYRGLNNQPQHF
TRBJ1-2	-	-	14	TRBV7-9	TGTGCCAGCAGCCCTACGGGGGACCACTATGGCTACACCTTC	CASSPTGDHYGYTF
TRBJ2-3	once	-	14	TRBV30	TGTGCCTGGACCCAGGACAGTAGCACAGATACGCAGTATTTT	CAWTQDSSTDTQYF
TRBJ2-5	once	-	15	TRBV7-2	TGTGCCAGCAGCTCCACCAGCGGCGGCGGGGAGACCCAGTACTTC	CASSSTSGGGETQYF
TRBJ2-1	once	TRBD2	16	TRBV6-5	TGTGCCAGCAGTTACTCGAGCGGGGAGAACTACAATGAGCAGTTCTTC	CASSYSSGENYNEQFF
TRBJ2-1	-	TRBD2	17	TRBV7-8	TGTGCCAGCAGCCCTAGACTAGCGGGGGGGCAGTACAATGAGCAGTTCTTC	CASSPRLAGGQYNEQFF